This entry lists 25 T cell receptor beta chains sequenced from one sample in a study of TIL therapy for anti-PD-1-resistant metastatic lung cancer. Sequencing used immunoSEQ v3. Produced via immunoSEQ multiplex PCR; TCRdb's table is partial and in-frame only. The repertoire holds fewer than 25,000 clones, with about two thirds as singletons. Time point given: pre-treatment sample, taken before nivolumab and TIL therapy. The sequencing here drew on blood, taken at baseline. These TCRs come from a person aged 25-85 years with non-small cell lung cancer.

This chain links TRBV27 with TRBJ1-1; 7 positions agree with TRBD1. With V trimmed by 4 bases and J by 2 bases, 4 bases remained unmatched. CDR1 and CDR2 (germline): MNHEY, SMNVEV (reference sequence). CDR3 length: 14 residues. In nucleotides, the CDR3 is TGTGCCAGCAGTTGGGACAGATTTAACACTGAAGCTTTCTTT. Amino acid sequence: CASSWDRFNTEAFF.

The sample holds one count of this clone. The rearrangement uses TRBV21-1 and TRBJ1-5; TRBD1 was called by the table and not checked on the DNA. TRBV21-1 is marked as a pseudogene. This CDR3 contains 14 residues. CDR3 in DNA: TGTGCCAGCAGCAAACGGGACATAGATCAGCCCCAGCATTTT. It specifies CASSKRDIDQPQHF.

The chain has TRBV19 and TRBJ2-2; 12 bases are a match to TRBD2. The CDR3 contains 16 residues. Germline V lookup: CDR1 LNHDA, CDR2 SQIVND (reference sequence). Trimming removed 7 bases from V and 1 base from J; junction bases left unmatched: 4. The chain's CDR3 is CASTSGGAVNTGELFF. Written as DNA, the CDR3 is TGTGCCAGTACTAGCGGGGGGGCCGTGAACACCGGGGAGCTGTTTTTT. Filled out from reference TRBV19 and TRBJ2-2, the complete variable domain reads DGGITQSPKYLFRKEGQNVTLSCEQNLNHDAMYWYRQDPGQGLRLIYYSQIVNDFQKGDIAEGYSVSREKKESFPLTVTSAQKNPTAFYLCASTSGGAVNTGELFFGEGSRLTVL.

This chain uses TRBV15 with TRBJ2-7, with D maybe TRBD1 (5 bases). The CDR3 has 13 residues. Germline V gives CDR1 LNHNV, CDR2 YYDKDF (reference sequence). Between the trimmed V and J ends, which lost 0 bases and 4 bases, there was a span of 7 bases. The CDR3 spells CATSRDRQYEQYF. In nucleotides, the CDR3 is TGTGCCACCAGCAGAGACCGACAGTACGAGCAGTACTTC. Looking up the rest from reference TRBV15 and TRBJ2-7 gives the full variable domain: DAMVIQNPRYQVTQFGKPVTLSCSQTLNHNVMYWYQQKSSQAPKLLFHYYDKDFNNEADTPDNFQSRRPNTSFCFLDIRSPGLGDTAMYLCATSRDRQYEQYFGPGTRLTVT.

J is TRBJ1-2 and V is TRBV6-1; D is unclear. Germline assignment: CDR1 MNHNS and CDR2 SASEGT. This CDR3 has 12 amino acids. V was trimmed by 7 bases and J by 2 bases, leaving 8 bases between them. CDR3 DNA sequence: TGTGCCAGCAAGGGCGGAAACTATGGCTACACCTTC. Its protein product is CASKGGNYGYTF.

The rearrangement joins TRBV27 to TRBJ1-5; no firm D call. Germline lookup yields CDR1 MNHEY and CDR2 SMNVEV (reference sequence). The CDR3 covers 15 residues. Between the trimmed V and J ends, which lost 1 base and 4 bases, there was a span of 11 bases. The CDR3 here is CASSLFSSANQPQHF. DNA for the CDR3: TGTGCCAGCAGTTTATTTTCCTCAGCTAATCAGCCCCAGCATTTT.

V usage is TRBV3-1 (or the pseudogene TRBV3-2) and J usage is TRBJ2-5, with a possible D match to TRBD2 (5 bases). Germline lookup yields CDR1 LGHDT and CDR2 YNNKEL (reference sequence). Trimming pared 4 bases from V and 5 bases from J, leaving 5 bases between. The CDR3 runs to 11 residues. In DNA, the CDR3 is TGTGCCAGCAGCCTAGCGGAGACCCAGTACTTC. Translated: CASSLAETQYF.

This clone was seen more than once but under ten times. This chain joins TRBV4-1 and TRBJ1-4; 8 bases align to TRBD1. Germline CDR1 MGHRA, CDR2 YSYEKL. Germline trimming cut 0 bases from V and 10 bases from J; bases unmatched to any gene: 13. There are 17 residues in the CDR3. The CDR3 sequence is CASSQEGLDREGGKLFF. DNA for the CDR3: TGCGCCAGCAGCCAAGAAGGGCTGGACAGGGAGGGGGGAAAACTGTTTTTT.

This clone has more than one count but fewer than ten. The chain joins TRBV15 to TRBJ2-7, with 10 bases fitting TRBD2. The CDR3 is 15 residues long. The V and J ends lost 6 bases and 2 bases, in that order; junction bases with no gene match: 7. The V gene's germline CDR1 is LNHNV and CDR2 YYDKDF (reference sequence). The CDR3 sequence: CATRDPTSGTYEQYF. CDR3 coding DNA: TGTGCCACCAGGGATCCTACTAGCGGGACCTACGAGCAGTACTTC.

The CDR3 loop is CASIPPGTRSGNTIYF. In DNA, the CDR3 is TGTGCCAGTATTCCACCCGGGACCCGTTCTGGAAACACCATATATTTT. The rearrangement joins TRBV19 to TRBJ1-3; weak D call: TRBD1 (5 bases). The length of the CDR3 is 16 residues. The V and J ends lost 7 bases and 1 base respectively, with 17 bases between them. The germline V gene has CDR1 LNHDA and CDR2 SQIVND (reference sequence).

This chain connects TRBV5-1 to TRBJ2-5, with 10 positions matching TRBD1. The CDR3 is made up of 15 amino acids. CDR1 SGHRS and CDR2 YFSETQ come from the germline V gene. Germline trimming cut 4 bases from V and 3 bases from J; bases unmatched to any gene: 6. The CDR3 region is CASSTSGTGEETQYF. CDR3 in DNA: TGCGCCAGCAGCACCTCCGGGACAGGGGAAGAGACCCAGTACTTC.

This rearrangement joins TRBV5-1 to TRBJ2-5, with D perhaps matching TRBD2 (7 bases). Germline V gene sequence: CDR1 SGHRS, CDR2 YFSETQ. There are 14 residues in the CDR3. V was pared by 5 bases and J by 5 bases, with 16 bases between. In DNA form, the CDR3 reads TGCGCCAGCAGTAGGTCGGGGGGCCAGGAGACCCAGTACTTC. Translating it yields CASSRSGGQETQYF.

This sequence joins TRBV30 and TRBJ2-5, with a possible D match to TRBD2 (6 bases). Germline-derived CDR1 and CDR2 are GTSNPN and SVGIG (reference sequence). CDR3 length: 12 amino acids. V was cut by 1 base and J by 5 bases, with 8 bases left in between. CDR3 in amino acids: CAWSGGVETQYF. The CDR3 nucleotides read TGTGCCTGGAGTGGGGGGGTGGAGACCCAGTACTTC.

The chain joins TRBV28 to TRBJ1-5; perhaps TRBD1 as D (6 bases). The CDR3 runs 15 residues. Germline V gene data show CDR1 as MDHEN and CDR2 as SYDVKM. V was clipped by 7 bases and J by 3 bases, with 16 bases between them. In nucleotides, the CDR3 is TGTGCCAGCACCTCGGGGGGGGCGAACAATCAGCCCCAGCATTTT. Translated, it gives CASTSGGANNQPQHF.

The chain employs TRBV19 and TRBJ2-5; 7 positions agree with TRBD2. The ends lost 5 bases at V and 3 bases at J; junction bases unmatched: 6. The germline V gene has CDR1 LNHDA and CDR2 SQIVND (reference sequence). CDR3 length: 14 amino acids. CDR3 sequence: CASSFGGGEETQYF. Here the CDR3 DNA reads TGTGCCAGTAGTTTCGGGGGAGGGGAAGAGACCCAGTACTTC.

In this sample, this clone turned up once. This chain connects TRBV28 to TRBJ2-1, with 12 nucleotides matching TRBD2. Germline CDR1 is MDHEN and CDR2 is SYDVKM. The CDR3 extends over 14 amino acids. Trimming removed 5 bases from V and 5 bases from J; junction bases left unmatched: 1. The CDR3 DNA reads as TGTGCCAGCAGTGGACTAGCGGGGCACAATGAGCAGTTCTTC. Translated, it gives CASSGLAGHNEQFF.

This chain joins TRBV9 and TRBJ1-4; no clear D. Germline V gene sequence: CDR1 SGDLS, CDR2 YYNGEE. The CDR3 has 14 amino acids. Trimming stripped 3 bases from V and 1 base from J, with 7 bases between. CDR3 protein: CASSGGGTNEKLFF. DNA of the CDR3: TGTGCCAGCAGCGGGGGAGGAACTAATGAAAAACTGTTTTTT.

The chain couples TRBV3-1 (or the pseudogene TRBV3-2) to TRBJ2-1, with 10 bases fitting TRBD2. The CDR3 is made up of 17 amino acids. Germline V gives CDR1 LGHDT, CDR2 YNNKEL (reference sequence). J lost 8 bases, V lost 1 base, and 11 bases had no gene match. Here the CDR3 reads CASSQVNSGRFRDEQFF. CDR3 nucleotide sequence: TGTGCCAGCAGCCAAGTGAATAGCGGGAGGTTCCGGGATGAGCAGTTCTTC.

This clone was seen a few times. The V gene is TRBV7-6, the J gene TRBJ2-7; 8 bases align to TRBD1. The CDR3 loop spans 14 amino acids. V trimming: 6 bases; J trimming: 2 bases; junction bases outside the gene matches: 6. Per the germline V gene, CDR1 is SGHVS and CDR2 is FNYEAQ. The CDR3 spells CASSQDRGPYEQYF. The DNA for the CDR3 is TGTGCCAGCAGTCAAGACAGGGGACCCTACGAGCAGTACTTC.

The chain carries TRBV7-2 and TRBJ1-6; D unresolved. CDR3 length equals 14 residues. With 6 bases removed from V and 8 bases from J, the gap between germline ends came to 14 bases. CDR1 is SGHTA and CDR2 is FQGNSA in the germline V gene. The CDR3 loop reads CASRRYGRDSPLHF. The CDR3 nucleotides are TGTGCCAGCAGGAGATACGGACGGGATTCACCCCTCCACTTT.

The chain couples TRBV5-1 to TRBJ2-3; TRBD2 aligns across 8 bases. Germline V gene data show CDR1 as SGHRS and CDR2 as YFSETQ. J was trimmed by 2 bases and V by 1 base; bases with no gene match: 3. The CDR3 has 15 amino acids. This CDR3 reads CASSLTTSVTDTQYF. DNA of the CDR3: TGCGCCAGCAGCTTGACGACTAGCGTCACAGATACGCAGTATTTT.

This sequence joins TRBV28 and TRBJ1-1; D ambiguous. The CDR3 sequence is 12 residues long. CDR1 MDHEN and CDR2 SYDVKM come from the germline V gene. Trimming cost V 8 bases and J 8 bases, with 15 bases left between them. The CDR3 DNA follows: TGTGCCAGCCGATCGGGGTACGAGGAAGCTTTCTTT. The encoded protein is CASRSGYEEAFF.

This chain joins TRBV29-1 and TRBJ1-2; weak D call: TRBD1 (6 bases). Germline assignment: CDR1 SQVTM and CDR2 ANQGSEA. V gave up 3 bases and J gave up 6 bases, with 14 bases separating them. The CDR3 is made up of 13 amino acids. The CDR3 loop is CSVEKYRDNGYTF. Written as DNA, the CDR3 is TGCAGCGTTGAGAAATACAGGGATAATGGCTACACCTTC.

V is TRBV18 and J is TRBJ2-3; 8 bases match TRBD1. Unmatched junction bases numbered 6, after V lost 0 bases and J lost 1 base. This CDR3 is built from 17 residues. Per germline, CDR1 KGHSH and CDR2 LQKENI. CDR3 nucleotides: TGTGCCAGCTCACCACCGCGTCAGGGGGCGCGCACAGATACGCAGTATTTT. This codes for CASSPPRQGARTDTQYF.

J is TRBJ1-6 and V is TRBV5-1; maybe TRBD1 (5 bases). V gave up 4 bases and J gave up 11 bases, with 19 bases separating them. Germline assignment: CDR1 SGHRS and CDR2 YFSETQ. The CDR3 spans 15 residues. CDR3 sequence (DNA): TGCGCCAGCAGCAATTCCCAGGGTCCCGAGGCACCCCTCCACTTT. It encodes CASSNSQGPEAPLHF.